What follows are 32 T cell receptor beta chains derived from one specimen sequenced in a study of blood T cells in healthy people across ages. Through a sample-barcoded 5' primer and a J-beta primer mix, a second PCR was run for 7 to 11 cycles. TCRdb passed the 5' RACE reads through MiXCR, listing each CDR3 protein once. The data show some 550,000 distinct CDR3 sequences, with 45% to 55% seen just once and approximately 25% held by the top ten. Sequences were obtained from blood. These receptors were obtained from a man older than 75 in good health.

V is TRBV3-1 and J is TRBJ2-1; TRBD1 is a possible D gene (5 bases). CDR1 is LGHDT, CDR2 YNNKEL, per germline (reference sequence). The CDR3 consists of 16 residues. The germline V and J ends were trimmed by 3 bases and 6 bases, with 18 bases remaining between them. The CDR3 reads CASSQLQGFSGNEQFF. DNA of the CDR3: TGTGCCAGCAGCCAGCTCCAGGGATTTTCGGGCAATGAGCAGTTCTTC.

This clonotype came up many times. The chain links TRBV6-6 to TRBJ2-5; 7 bases fit TRBD1. The CDR3 length is 17 residues. Germline CDR1 is MNHNY and CDR2 is SVGAGI (reference sequence). With 0 bases clipped from V and 5 bases from J, the junction kept 12 bases outside the gene matches. CDR3: CASSYSGGGQDGETQYF. The CDR3 DNA reads TGTGCCAGCAGTTACTCCGGCGGTGGACAGGATGGGGAGACCCAGTACTTC.

There are a few counts of this clonotype. This chain uses TRBV7-8 with TRBJ2-3; the D call may be TRBD1 or TRBD2 (5 bases each). Germline V gene sequence: CDR1 SGHVS, CDR2 FQNEAQ. V was trimmed by 0 bases and J by 5 bases, leaving 18 bases between them. CDR3 length: 17 amino acids. CDR3 amino acids: CASSLALGTIGIDTQYF. CDR3 DNA: TGTGCCAGCAGCTTAGCGCTGGGGACCATAGGGATAGATACGCAGTATTTT.

This clonotype was recorded once. CDR3 DNA sequence: TGTGCCAGCAAATCCAAGCGGGCGGCCTACGAGCAGTACTTC. The encoded protein is CASKSKRAAYEQYF. The V and J genes are TRBV27 and TRBJ2-7; perhaps TRBD2 as D (6 bases). Trimming took 7 bases from V and 2 from J, leaving 15 bases between them. This CDR3 region has 14 residues. Per the germline V gene, CDR1 is MNHEY and CDR2 is SMNVEV (reference sequence).

In this sample, this clonotype turned up a few times. The gene calls are TRBV10-2 and TRBJ2-7; D not certain. Trimming left V 3 bases short and J 1 base short, with 13 bases between. Germline V CDR1 and CDR2: WSHSY, SAAADI. CDR3 length equals 15 residues. CDR3 protein: CASSDWAGSSYEQYF. DNA of the CDR3: TGCGCCAGCAGTGACTGGGCAGGTAGTTCCTACGAGCAGTACTTC.

The chain carries TRBV6-6 and TRBJ1-4; tentative D call: TRBD1 (5 bases). Germline CDR1 and CDR2: MNHNY and SVGAGI (reference sequence). The CDR3 runs to 14 residues. The V and J ends lost 10 bases and 3 bases respectively, with 15 bases between them. CDR3 region: CANRLWGANEKLFF. The CDR3 DNA is TGTGCCAACAGGTTGTGGGGGGCTAATGAAAAACTGTTTTTT.

This sequence joins TRBV3-1 and TRBJ1-1; possibly TRBD1 for D (5 bases). The CDR3 contains 12 residues. Per the germline V gene, CDR1 is LGHDT and CDR2 is YNNKEL (reference sequence). V lost 2 bases and J 5 bases, leaving 6 bases between the germline ends. The CDR3 is CASSQQGTEAFF. The CDR3 DNA sequence: TGTGCCAGCAGCCAACAGGGAACTGAAGCTTTCTTT.

A word on this clonotype: This may be a read error: a much more frequent sequence differs by one nucleotide. The rearrangement joins TRBV6-6 to TRBJ1-1; no clear D. The CDR3 contains 13 residues. Trimming took 4 bases from V and 5 from J, leaving 11 bases between them. Germline V gene sequence: CDR1 MNHNY, CDR2 SVGAGI (reference sequence). The CDR3 bases are TGTGCCAGCAGTTCGGCTGCGCGAACTGAAGCTTTCTTT. As protein: CASSSAARTEAFF.

The chain uses TRBV7-8 and TRBJ1-1, with a weak D call TRBD1 (5 bases). The CDR3 length is 12 residues. Deletions cut 7 bases from V and 7 bases from J, with 13 bases between. Germline assignment: CDR1 SGHVS and CDR2 FQNEAQ. The CDR3 DNA follows: TGTGCCAGCACGTGGGGGAAAGGTGAAGCTTTCTTT. Residues: CASTWGKGEAFF.

Only a few counts were recorded for this clonotype. The chain recombines TRBV20-1 with TRBJ2-1; D might be TRBD2 (7 bases). CDR3 length equals 14 residues. Germline loops: CDR1 DFQATT, CDR2 SNEGSKA (reference sequence). The V end was cut by 5 bases, the J end by 1 base, with 12 bases between. Here the CDR3 reads CSASRGGSYNEQFF. The CDR3 DNA reads as TGCAGTGCTTCGAGGGGGGGTTCCTACAATGAGCAGTTCTTC.

Note on this clonotype: An end of the junction does not agree with germline; a read error may underlie this. The CDR3 DNA is TGTGCCGTCAGCGGAGCGGGGGGGTACAATGAGCAGTTCTTC. Its translation: CAVSGAGGYNEQFF. This sequence joins TRBV10-3 and TRBJ2-1; 10 nucleotides agree with TRBD2. Germline loops: CDR1 ENHRY, CDR2 SYGVKD. The CDR3 contains 14 residues.

This clonotype was counted between two and nine times. The J gene is TRBJ2-3, the V gene TRBV29-1; D call uncertain. There are 13 residues in the CDR3. The germline V gene has CDR1 SQVTM and CDR2 ANQGSEA. CDR3 nucleotide sequence: TGCAGTATGGAGAAGGGCGAGGCAGATACGCAGTATTTT. Its protein is CSMEKGEADTQYF.

The V and J genes are TRBV29-1 and TRBJ1-2; D ambiguous. V lost 4 bases, J lost 4 bases, and 10 bases lay in between. Germline CDR1 SQVTM, CDR2 ANQGSEA. The CDR3 loop spans 12 amino acids. CDR3 region: CSVADGIYGYTF. The CDR3 DNA reads TGCAGCGTTGCGGACGGGATCTATGGCTACACCTTC.

This rearrangement joins TRBV4-2 to TRBJ2-7, with TRBD1 matching 7 bases. V was pared by 0 bases and J by 3 bases, with 8 bases of the junction left unmatched. The CDR3 totals 16 residues. Germline CDR1 and CDR2: LGHNA and YNFKEQ. CDR3 coding DNA: TGTGCCAGCAGCCAAGATCCCGACAGGGTAGGCTACGAGCAGTACTTC. Its translation is CASSQDPDRVGYEQYF.

The J gene is TRBJ2-2, the V gene TRBV5-1, with 7 bases aligning to TRBD2. CDR3 length equals 17 residues. The ends lost 1 base at V and 0 bases at J; junction bases unmatched: 6. Germline loops: CDR1 SGHRS, CDR2 YFSETQ. CDR3 coding DNA: TGCGCCAGCAGCTTGACGGGGGGAATATCGAACACCGGGGAGCTGTTTTTT. This encodes CASSLTGGISNTGELFF.

This clonotype was counted a few times. The gene calls are TRBV20-1 and TRBJ2-7; 8 positions match TRBD2. Per the germline V gene, CDR1 is DFQATT and CDR2 is SNEGSKA (reference sequence). The CDR3 is made up of 15 amino acids. V lost 6 bases and J lost 0; bases outside the gene matches: 10. The CDR3 bases are TGCAGTGCCCTGGGTTCGGGGGGGAGCTCCTACGAGCAGTACTTC. Its protein is CSALGSGGSSYEQYF.

The chain has TRBV27 and TRBJ2-7; 12 positions agree with TRBD2. J lost 5 bases, V lost 7 bases, and 9 bases had no gene match. The CDR3 contains 15 residues. Germline CDR1 MNHEY, CDR2 SMNVEV (reference sequence). CDR3 coding DNA: TGTGCCAGCACACCTAGCGGGAGGGTGAGCCACGAGCAGTACTTC. Its translation is CASTPSGRVSHEQYF.

The chain couples TRBV18 to TRBJ1-2; D remains unclear. CDR1 is KGHSH and CDR2 is LQKENI in the germline V gene. V was trimmed by 4 bases and J by 3 bases, leaving 9 bases between them. The CDR3 spans 13 residues. The CDR3 sequence is CASSRVGDYGYTF. For the CDR3, the DNA is TGTGCCAGCTCACGCGTAGGCGACTATGGCTACACCTTC.

The chain employs TRBV6-6 and TRBJ2-5; D uncertain. V lost 5 bases to trimming and J lost 1 base, with 11 bases between them. The germline V gene encodes CDR1 MNHNY and CDR2 SVGAGI (reference sequence). The CDR3 sequence is 14 residues long. The CDR3: CASSPDGGQETQYF. In DNA form, the CDR3 reads TGTGCCAGCAGTCCCGACGGCGGCCAAGAGACCCAGTACTTC.

Written as DNA, the CDR3 is TGTGCCAGCAGTTTATTGCGGGGATCGGGAGCTGTCGCGGGGGGCTACACCTTC. It specifies CASSLLRGSGAVAGGYTF. The genes are TRBV12-3 or TRBV12-4 and TRBJ1-2; D unresolved. The CDR3 sequence is 18 residues long. Trimming took 2 bases from V and 8 from J, leaving 27 bases between them.

The table lists this clonotype with a few counts. V and J are TRBV13 and TRBJ2-1; no definite D call. The CDR3 runs to 12 residues. Germline CDR1 and CDR2: PRHDT and FYEKMQ (reference sequence). Trimming took off 0 bases at V and 9 bases at J, with 6 bases between the two ends. In DNA, the CDR3 is TGTGCCAGCAGCTTAGGGCGGCTTGAGCAGTTCTTC. It specifies CASSLGRLEQFF. Full variable domain (remainder filled in from reference TRBV13 and TRBJ2-1): AAGVIQSPRHLIKEKRETATLKCYPIPRHDTVYWYQQGPGQDPQFLISFYEKMQSDKGSIPDRFSAQQFSDYHSELNMSSLELGDSALYFCASSLGRLEQFFGPGTRLTVL.

This clonotype was observed a handful of times. The rearrangement uses TRBV10-3 and TRBJ1-2; D is perhaps TRBD1 (5 bases). The CDR3 runs to 14 residues. CDR1 ENHRY and CDR2 SYGVKD come from the germline V gene. The V gene lost 7 bases and the J gene lost 4 bases, with 16 bases spanning the gap. The CDR3 sequence: CAITGGRGVYGYTF. Here the CDR3 DNA reads TGTGCCATCACCGGTGGACGGGGGGTCTATGGCTACACCTTC.

In its sample, this clonotype was seen once. The DNA of the CDR3 is TGTGCCAGCAGCCCAGGGGGGGTAGAGGACTACTATGGCTACACCTTC. Translation gives CASSPGGVEDYYGYTF. The chain employs TRBV7-2 and TRBJ1-2; 7 positions agree with TRBD1. From germline, CDR1 is SGHTA and CDR2 FQGNSA. The V segment lost 5 bases and the J segment 3 bases; nucleotides outside the gene matches: 12. This CDR3 region has 16 residues.

This clonotype has just a few counts. The V call is TRBV5-1, the J call TRBJ2-3; D may be TRBD2 (5 bases). CDR3 length: 14 residues. The ends were cut back, 3 bases at V and 2 bases at J, with 10 bases in the middle. The germline V gene encodes CDR1 SGHRS and CDR2 YFSETQ. The CDR3 loop is CASSSGIPTDTQYF. The CDR3 nucleotides are TGCGCCAGCAGCTCCGGGATCCCCACAGATACGCAGTATTTT.

The chain is built from TRBV7-8 and TRBJ2-7; 12 bases agree with TRBD2. CDR3 length: 15 residues. Germline CDR1 SGHVS, CDR2 FQNEAQ. After removal of 5 bases from V and 6 bases from J, the junction contained 8 bases not matched to a gene. DNA for the CDR3: TGTGCCAGCAGCCTGAGGACTAGCGGGAAGACCGAGCAGTACTTC. Amino acids: CASSLRTSGKTEQYF. Using reference TRBV7-8 and TRBJ2-7 for the parts outside the CDR3, the full variable domain is GAGVSQSPRYKVAKRGQDVALRCDPISGHVSLFWYQQALGQGPEFLTYFQNEAQLDKSGLPSDRFFAERPEGSVSTLKIQRTQQEDSAVYLCASSLRTSGKTEQYFGPGTRLTVT.

This clonotype was recorded once. The chain uses TRBV5-1 and TRBJ2-1, with 12 bases lining up with TRBD2. The germline gives CDR1 SGHRS, CDR2 YFSETQ. The CDR3 is 16 amino acids. The junction had 8 bases not matched to a gene; V was cut back by 1 base and J by 9 bases. CDR3 nucleotides: TGCGCCAGCAGCTTGCTGACTAGCGGGGGCGGCGGTGAGCAGTTCTTC. Its translation is CASSLLTSGGGGEQFF.

The table lists this clonotype with a few counts. The chain is built from TRBV9 and TRBJ2-3; D remains unclear. Trimming pared 2 bases from V and 2 bases from J, leaving 12 bases between. The CDR3 totals 15 residues. CDR1 and CDR2 (germline): SGDLS, YYNGEE. The CDR3 spells CASSVGILDTDTQYF. CDR3 nucleotides: TGTGCCAGCAGCGTTGGTATTCTCGACACAGATACGCAGTATTTT.

This clonotype was recorded many times. This may come from a read error, since a much larger clone is one base off. This sequence joins TRBV20-1 and TRBJ2-1; D is unclear. The J call could be wrong; TRBJ2-7 is a better fit for the DNA end. This CDR3 spans 12 amino acids. CDR1 is DFQATT, CDR2 SNEGSKA, per germline (reference sequence). The CDR3 nucleotides read TGCAGTGCTAGAGGGTCCTACAATGAGCAGTACTTC. Protein sequence: CSARGSYNEQYF.

The chain employs TRBV24-1 and TRBJ2-5; 11 bases line up with TRBD1. The CDR3 has 17 residues. V was clipped by 3 bases and J by 4 bases; unmatched bases: 9. Looked up from germline, CDR1 is KGHDR and CDR2 is SFDVKD. The CDR3 protein is CATSDPHGTGGRETQYF. For the CDR3, the DNA is TGTGCCACCAGTGATCCCCATGGGACAGGGGGAAGAGAGACCCAGTACTTC.

The rearrangement uses TRBV7-9 and TRBJ2-5; D may match TRBD1 or TRBD2 (6 bases each). The J call could be wrong; TRBJ2-7 is a better fit for the DNA end. This CDR3 has 14 amino acids. Germline lookup yields CDR1 SEHNR and CDR2 FQNEAQ (reference sequence). CDR3 amino acids: CASSLARGGYEQYF. CDR3 nucleotide sequence: TGTGCCAGCAGCTTAGCCAGGGGAGGCTACGAGCAGTACTTC.

The chain links TRBV12-3 or TRBV12-4 to TRBJ2-3; possible D gene TRBD1, 5 bases. CDR3 size: 12 residues. The V and J ends lost 5 bases and 3 bases respectively, with 6 bases between them. Here the CDR3 reads CASSGATDTQYF. The CDR3 DNA follows: TGTGCCAGCAGTGGGGCTACAGATACGCAGTATTTT.

Turning to this clonotype: Mismatch with germline at one junction end may stem from a read error. The chain carries TRBV29-1 and TRBJ2-3; D is perhaps TRBD1 or TRBD2 (5 bases each). The CDR3 is made up of 14 amino acids. Germline CDR1 is SQVTM and CDR2 is ANQGSEA. In DNA form, the CDR3 reads TGCAGCGCTGAAGGAATCCAGGGACCAGATACGCAGTATTTT. The encoded protein is CSAEGIQGPDTQYF.